This TCR beta chain was obtained from a study of CD8 T cells in ankylosing spondylitis. General observations from the study: Peripheral blood samples showed relatively rare disease-linked clones, and these clones were CD8+.

Molecular-barcoded quantitative 5'-RACE produced these TCR beta libraries. Using its own MiXCR run on the 5' RACE reads, TCRdb lists one record per CDR3 protein. This sample has hundreds of thousands of distinct CDR3 sequences, with 20% found just once. This clonotype was detected only a few times. Its antigen is as yet unknown. The CDR3 totals 11 residues. The ends were cut back, 5 bases at V and 6 bases at J, with 7 bases in the middle. The sequencing sample was made of blood, either unsorted or a sorted T cell fraction (not recorded which). The J gene is TRBJ1-2, the V gene TRBV12-3 or TRBV12-4, with D unclear. This receptor was obtained from a male donor with ankylosing spondylitis or in good health (not recorded which). The DNA of the CDR3 is TGTGCCAGCAGTCTTGGGGATGGCTACACCTTC. Translation: CASSLGDGYTF.